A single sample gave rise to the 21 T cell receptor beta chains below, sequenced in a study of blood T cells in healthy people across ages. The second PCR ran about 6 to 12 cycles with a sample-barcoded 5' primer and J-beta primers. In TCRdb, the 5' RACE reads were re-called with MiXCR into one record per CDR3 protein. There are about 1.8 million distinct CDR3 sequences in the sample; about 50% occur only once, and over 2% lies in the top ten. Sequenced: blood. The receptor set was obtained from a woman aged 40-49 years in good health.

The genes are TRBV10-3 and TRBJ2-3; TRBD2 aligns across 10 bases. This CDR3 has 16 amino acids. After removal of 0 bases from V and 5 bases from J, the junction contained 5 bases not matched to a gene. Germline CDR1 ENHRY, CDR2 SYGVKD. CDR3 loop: CAISESAGGNRDTQYF. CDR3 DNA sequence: TGTGCCATCAGTGAGTCAGCGGGGGGGAATAGAGATACGCAGTATTTT.

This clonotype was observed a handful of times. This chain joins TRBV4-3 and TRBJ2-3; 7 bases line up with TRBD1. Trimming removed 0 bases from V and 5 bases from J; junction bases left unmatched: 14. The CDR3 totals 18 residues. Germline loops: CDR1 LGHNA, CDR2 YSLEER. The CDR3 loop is CASSQDSPLSAGGDTQYF. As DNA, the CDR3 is TGCGCCAGCAGCCAAGATTCCCCACTTAGCGCAGGGGGAGATACGCAGTATTTT.

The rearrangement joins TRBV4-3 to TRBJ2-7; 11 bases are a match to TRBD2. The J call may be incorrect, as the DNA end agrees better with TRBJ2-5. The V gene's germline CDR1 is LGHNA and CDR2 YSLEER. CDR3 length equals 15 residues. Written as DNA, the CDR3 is TGCGCCAGCAGCCTAGCGGGGGGGCTTATGGAGACCCAGTACTTC. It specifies CASSLAGGLMETQYF.

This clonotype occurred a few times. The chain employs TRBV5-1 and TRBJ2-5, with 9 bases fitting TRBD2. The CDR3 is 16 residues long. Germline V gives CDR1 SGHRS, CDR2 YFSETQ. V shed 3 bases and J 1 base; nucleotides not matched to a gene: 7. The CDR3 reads CASSSRLADLQETQYF. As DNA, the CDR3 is TGCGCCAGCAGCTCGAGACTAGCGGACCTCCAAGAGACCCAGTACTTC.

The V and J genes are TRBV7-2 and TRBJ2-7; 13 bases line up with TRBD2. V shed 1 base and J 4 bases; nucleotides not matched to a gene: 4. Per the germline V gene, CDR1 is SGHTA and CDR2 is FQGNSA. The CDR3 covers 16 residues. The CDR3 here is CASSLGPGLAGYEQYF. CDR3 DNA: TGTGCCAGCAGCTTAGGTCCGGGACTAGCGGGATACGAGCAGTACTTC.

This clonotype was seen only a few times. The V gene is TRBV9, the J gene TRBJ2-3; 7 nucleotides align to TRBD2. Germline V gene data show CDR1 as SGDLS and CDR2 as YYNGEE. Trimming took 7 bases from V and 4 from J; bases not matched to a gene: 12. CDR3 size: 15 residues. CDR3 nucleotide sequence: TGTGCCAGCGCACCACTGCGGGGGTTATCAGATACGCAGTATTTT. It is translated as CASAPLRGLSDTQYF.

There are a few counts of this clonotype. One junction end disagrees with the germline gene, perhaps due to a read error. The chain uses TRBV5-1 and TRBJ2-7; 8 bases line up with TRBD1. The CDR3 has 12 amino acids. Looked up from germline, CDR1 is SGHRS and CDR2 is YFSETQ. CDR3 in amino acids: CASSGQGDEQYF. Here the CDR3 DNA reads TGTGCCAGCAGTGGACAGGGAGACGAGCAGTACTTC.

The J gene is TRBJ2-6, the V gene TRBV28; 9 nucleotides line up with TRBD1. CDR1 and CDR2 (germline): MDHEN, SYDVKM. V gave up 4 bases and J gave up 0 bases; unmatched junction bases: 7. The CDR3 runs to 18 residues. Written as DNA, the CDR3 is TGTGCCAGCAGTTCCTACCGGGACAGGGTCTCTGGGGCCAACGTCCTGACTTTC. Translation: CASSSYRDRVSGANVLTF.

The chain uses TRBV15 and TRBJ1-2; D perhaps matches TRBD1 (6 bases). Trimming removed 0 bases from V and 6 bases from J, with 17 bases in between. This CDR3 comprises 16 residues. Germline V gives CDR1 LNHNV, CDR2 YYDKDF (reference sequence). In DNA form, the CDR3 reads TGTGCCACCAGCAGAGATATCCACCGGGGGCAGGATGGCTACACCTTC. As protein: CATSRDIHRGQDGYTF.

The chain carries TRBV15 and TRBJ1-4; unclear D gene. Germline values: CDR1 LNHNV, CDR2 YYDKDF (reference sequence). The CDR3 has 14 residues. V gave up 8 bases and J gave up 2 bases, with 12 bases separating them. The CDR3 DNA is TGTGCCACCGGGGTAGGAGGGACTAATGAAAAACTGTTTTTT. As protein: CATGVGGTNEKLFF. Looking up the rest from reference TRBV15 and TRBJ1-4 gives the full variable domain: DAMVIQNPRYQVTQFGKPVTLSCSQTLNHNVMYWYQQKSSQAPKLLFHYYDKDFNNEADTPDNFQSRRPNTSFCFLDIRSPGLGDTAMYLCATGVGGTNEKLFFGSGTQLSVL.

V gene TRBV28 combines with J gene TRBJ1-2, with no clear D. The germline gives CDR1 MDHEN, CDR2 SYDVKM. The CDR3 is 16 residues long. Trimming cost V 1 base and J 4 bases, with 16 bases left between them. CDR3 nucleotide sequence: TGTGCCAGCAGTTTATCCCTCAGAGGAGACATCTATGGCTACACCTTC. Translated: CASSLSLRGDIYGYTF.

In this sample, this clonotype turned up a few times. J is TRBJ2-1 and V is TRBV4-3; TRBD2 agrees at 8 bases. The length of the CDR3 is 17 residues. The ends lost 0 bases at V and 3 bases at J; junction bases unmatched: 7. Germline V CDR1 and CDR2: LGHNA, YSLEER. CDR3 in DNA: TGCGCCAGCAGCCAAGATCTCGGAGCGGGGGTCTACAATGAGCAGTTCTTC. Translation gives CASSQDLGAGVYNEQFF.

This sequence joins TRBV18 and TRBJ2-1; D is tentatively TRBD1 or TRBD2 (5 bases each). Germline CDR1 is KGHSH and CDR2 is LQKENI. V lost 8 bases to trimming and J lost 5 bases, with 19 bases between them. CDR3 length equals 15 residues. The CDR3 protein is CASPHGVGANNEQFF. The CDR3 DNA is TGTGCCAGCCCGCACGGGGTAGGGGCTAACAATGAGCAGTTCTTC.

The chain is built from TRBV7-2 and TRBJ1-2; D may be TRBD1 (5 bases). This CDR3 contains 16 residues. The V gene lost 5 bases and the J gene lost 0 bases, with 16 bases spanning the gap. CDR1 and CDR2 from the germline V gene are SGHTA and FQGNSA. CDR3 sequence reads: CASSRQGTSSNYGYTF. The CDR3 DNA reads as TGTGCCAGCAGCCGCCAGGGAACCTCTTCTAACTATGGCTACACCTTC.

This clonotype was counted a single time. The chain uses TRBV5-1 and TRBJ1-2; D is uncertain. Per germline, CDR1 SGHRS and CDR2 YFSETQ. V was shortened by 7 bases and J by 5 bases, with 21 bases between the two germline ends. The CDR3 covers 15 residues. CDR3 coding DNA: TGCGCCAGCTTACCCGCCCCGCACGGGAGGTATGGCTACACCTTC. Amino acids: CASLPAPHGRYGYTF.

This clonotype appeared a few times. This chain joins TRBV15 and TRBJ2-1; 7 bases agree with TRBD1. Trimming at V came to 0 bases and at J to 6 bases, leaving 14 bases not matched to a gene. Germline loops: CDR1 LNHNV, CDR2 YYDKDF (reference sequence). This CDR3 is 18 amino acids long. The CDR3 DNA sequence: TGTGCCACCAGCAGAGATAGGAGCCGGGACAGCTTCGCCAATGAGCAGTTCTTC. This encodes CATSRDRSRDSFANEQFF.

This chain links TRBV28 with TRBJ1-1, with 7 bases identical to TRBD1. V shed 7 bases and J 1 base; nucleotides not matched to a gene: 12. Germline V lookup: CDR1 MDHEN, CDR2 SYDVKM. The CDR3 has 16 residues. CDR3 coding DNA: TGTGCCAGCACCCTCACATGGGAGGGGGCGAACACTGAAGCTTTCTTT. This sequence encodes CASTLTWEGANTEAFF. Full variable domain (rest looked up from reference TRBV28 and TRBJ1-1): DVKVTQSSRYLVKRTGEKVFLECVQDMDHENMFWYRQDPGLGLRLIYFSYDVKMKEKGDIPEGYSVSREKKERFSLILESASTNQTSMYLCASTLTWEGANTEAFFGQGTRLTVV.

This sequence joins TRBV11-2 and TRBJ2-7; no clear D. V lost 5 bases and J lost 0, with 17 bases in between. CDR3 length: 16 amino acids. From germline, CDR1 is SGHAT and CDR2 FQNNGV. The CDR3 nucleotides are TGTGCCAGCAGCCCACGTCAACTGCCGAGCTCCTACGAGCAGTACTTC. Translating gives CASSPRQLPSSYEQYF.

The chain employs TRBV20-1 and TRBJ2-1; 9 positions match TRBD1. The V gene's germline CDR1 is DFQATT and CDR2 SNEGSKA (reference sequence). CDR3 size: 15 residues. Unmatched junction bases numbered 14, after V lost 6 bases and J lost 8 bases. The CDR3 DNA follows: TGCAGTGCGTACCGGGACAGGGCTATTTCAGATGAGCAGTTCTTC. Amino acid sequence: CSAYRDRAISDEQFF.

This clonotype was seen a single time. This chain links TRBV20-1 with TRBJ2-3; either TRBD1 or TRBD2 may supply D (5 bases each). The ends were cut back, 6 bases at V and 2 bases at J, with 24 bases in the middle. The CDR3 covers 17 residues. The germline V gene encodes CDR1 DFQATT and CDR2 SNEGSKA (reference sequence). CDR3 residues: CSAAPGWGALNTDTQYF. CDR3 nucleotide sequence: TGCAGTGCGGCCCCAGGGTGGGGAGCCCTAAACACAGATACGCAGTATTTT.

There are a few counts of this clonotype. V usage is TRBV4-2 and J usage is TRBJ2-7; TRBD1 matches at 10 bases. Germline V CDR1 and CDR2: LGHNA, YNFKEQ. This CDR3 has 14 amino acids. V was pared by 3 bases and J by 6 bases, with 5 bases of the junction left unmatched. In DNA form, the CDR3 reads TGTGCCAGCAGCCAGGGGACAGGGGTGTTCGAGCAGTACTTC. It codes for CASSQGTGVFEQYF.